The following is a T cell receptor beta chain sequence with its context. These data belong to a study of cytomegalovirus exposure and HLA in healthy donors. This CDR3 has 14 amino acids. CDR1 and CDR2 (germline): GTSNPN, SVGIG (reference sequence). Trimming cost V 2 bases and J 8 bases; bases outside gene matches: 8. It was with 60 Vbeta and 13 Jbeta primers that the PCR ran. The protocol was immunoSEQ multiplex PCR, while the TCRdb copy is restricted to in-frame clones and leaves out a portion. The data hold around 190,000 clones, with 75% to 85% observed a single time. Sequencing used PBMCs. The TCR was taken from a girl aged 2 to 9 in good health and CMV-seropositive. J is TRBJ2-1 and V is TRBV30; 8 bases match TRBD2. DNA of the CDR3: TGTGCCTGGAGTCGCGGGACTAGTCAATATGAGCAGTTCTTC. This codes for CAWSRGTSQYEQFF.